This T cell receptor beta chain comes out of a study of T-cell reconstitution after alpha-beta-depleted transplantation in children. Germline V gene data show CDR1 as DFQATT and CDR2 as SNEGSKA (reference sequence). The ends were cut back, 4 bases at V and 5 bases at J, with 13 bases in the middle. The length of the CDR3 is 13 residues. Molecular barcoding with unique molecular identifiers was used for the TCRbeta library. Each CDR3 protein is one row after TCRdb ran MiXCR on the PCR reads. The sample holds some 240,000 distinct CDR3 sequences; roughly a tenth are singletons and the top ten take approximately 5.4%. The table lists this clonotype with many counts.

The material was PBMCs from the stem cell graft donor, obtained from the stem cell graft. The chain recombines TRBV20-1 with TRBJ2-3, with D perhaps TRBD1 or TRBD2 (6 bases each). The source of this sequence is a human donor who donated a stem cell graft to a child with SCID. This CDR3 reads CSANGGPGDTQYF. The CDR3 region has the DNA TGCAGTGCTAACGGGGGCCCCGGAGATACGCAGTATTTT.